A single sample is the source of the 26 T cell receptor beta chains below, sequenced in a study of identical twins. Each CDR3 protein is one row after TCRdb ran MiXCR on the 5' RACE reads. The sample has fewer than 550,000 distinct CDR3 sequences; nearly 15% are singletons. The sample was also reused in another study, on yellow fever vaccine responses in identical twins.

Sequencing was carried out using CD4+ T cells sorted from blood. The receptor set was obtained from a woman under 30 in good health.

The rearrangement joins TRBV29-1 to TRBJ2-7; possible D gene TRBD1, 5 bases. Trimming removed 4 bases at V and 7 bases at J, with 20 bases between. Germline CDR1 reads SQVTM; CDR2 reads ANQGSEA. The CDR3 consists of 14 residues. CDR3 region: CSVVPLQGLGEQYF. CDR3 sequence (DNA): TGCAGCGTTGTACCCCTCCAGGGTTTGGGTGAGCAGTACTTC.

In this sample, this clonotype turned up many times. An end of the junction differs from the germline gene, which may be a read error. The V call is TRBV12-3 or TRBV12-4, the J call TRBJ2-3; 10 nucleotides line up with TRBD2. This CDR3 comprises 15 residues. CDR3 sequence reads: CASRRTSGSTDTQYF. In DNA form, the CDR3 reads TGCGCCAGCAGGAGGACTAGCGGTAGCACAGATACGCAGTATTTT.

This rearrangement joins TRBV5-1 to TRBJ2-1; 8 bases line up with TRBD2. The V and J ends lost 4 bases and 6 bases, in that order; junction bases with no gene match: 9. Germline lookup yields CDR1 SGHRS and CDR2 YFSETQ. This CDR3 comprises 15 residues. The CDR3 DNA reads TGCGCCAGCAGCCAGCCTACGGGGGGGCTCAATGAGCAGTTCTTC. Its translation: CASSQPTGGLNEQFF.

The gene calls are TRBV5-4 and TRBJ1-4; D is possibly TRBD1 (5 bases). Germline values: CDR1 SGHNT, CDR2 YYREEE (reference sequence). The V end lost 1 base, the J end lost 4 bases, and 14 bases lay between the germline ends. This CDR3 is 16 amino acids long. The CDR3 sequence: CASSLRVAGRNEKLFF. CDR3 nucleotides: TGTGCCAGCAGCTTGAGGGTCGCGGGGCGTAATGAAAAACTGTTTTTT.

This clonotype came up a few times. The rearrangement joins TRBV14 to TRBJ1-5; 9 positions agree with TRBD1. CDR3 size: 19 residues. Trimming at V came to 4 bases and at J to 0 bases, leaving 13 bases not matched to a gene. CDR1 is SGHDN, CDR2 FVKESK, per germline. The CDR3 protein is CASSPYRDRVEDSNQPQHF. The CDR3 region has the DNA TGTGCCAGCAGCCCGTACCGGGACAGGGTGGAAGATAGCAATCAGCCCCAGCATTTT.

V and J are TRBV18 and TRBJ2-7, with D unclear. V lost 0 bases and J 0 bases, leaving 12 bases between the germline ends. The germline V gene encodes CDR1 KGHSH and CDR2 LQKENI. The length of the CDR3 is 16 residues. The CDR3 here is CASSPPSSLSSYEQYF. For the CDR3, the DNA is TGTGCCAGCTCACCACCGTCGAGCCTCAGCTCCTACGAGCAGTACTTC.

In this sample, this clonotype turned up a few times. The CDR3 region has the DNA TGTGCCAGCAGTGCTGCACAGGGTGTTGTTTACGAGCAGTACTTC. This translates into CASSAAQGVVYEQYF. V is TRBV6-1 and J is TRBJ2-7; tentative D call: TRBD1 (6 bases). This CDR3 has 15 residues. Trimming removed 4 bases at V and 4 bases at J, with 17 bases between. From germline, CDR1 is MNHNS and CDR2 SASEGT.

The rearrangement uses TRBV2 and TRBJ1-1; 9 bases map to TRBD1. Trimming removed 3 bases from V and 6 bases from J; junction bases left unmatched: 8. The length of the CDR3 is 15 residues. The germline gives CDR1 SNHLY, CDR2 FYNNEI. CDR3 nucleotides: TGTGCCAGCAGTGACCTACAGGGGGCTTTGGCTGAAGCTTTCTTT. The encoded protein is CASSDLQGALAEAFF.

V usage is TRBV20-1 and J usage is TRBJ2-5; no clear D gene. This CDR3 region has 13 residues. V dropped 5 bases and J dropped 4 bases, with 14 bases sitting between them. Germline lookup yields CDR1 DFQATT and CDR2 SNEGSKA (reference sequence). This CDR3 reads CSALREVVETQYF. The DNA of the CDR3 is TGCAGTGCTCTCCGAGAGGTGGTAGAGACCCAGTACTTC.

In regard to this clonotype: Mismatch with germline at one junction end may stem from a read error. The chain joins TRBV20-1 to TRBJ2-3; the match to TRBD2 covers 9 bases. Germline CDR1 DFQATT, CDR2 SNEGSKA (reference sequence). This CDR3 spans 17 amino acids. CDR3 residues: CCAYKGETSGPTDTQYF. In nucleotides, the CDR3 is TGCTGTGCCTATAAGGGAGAGACTAGCGGACCCACAGATACGCAGTATTTT.

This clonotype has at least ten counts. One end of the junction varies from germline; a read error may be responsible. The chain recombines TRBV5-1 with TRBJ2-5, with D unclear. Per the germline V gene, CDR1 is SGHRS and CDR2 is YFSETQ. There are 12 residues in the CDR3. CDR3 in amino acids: CASSLPQETQYF. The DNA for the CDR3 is TGTGCCAGCAGTTTACCCCAAGAGACCCAGTACTTC.

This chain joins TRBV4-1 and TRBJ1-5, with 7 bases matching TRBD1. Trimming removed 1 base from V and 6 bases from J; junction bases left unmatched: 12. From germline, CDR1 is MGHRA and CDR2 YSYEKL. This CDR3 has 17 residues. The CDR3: CASSQVIIETGFQPQHF. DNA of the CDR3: TGCGCCAGCAGCCAAGTAATCATCGAGACAGGGTTTCAGCCCCAGCATTTT.

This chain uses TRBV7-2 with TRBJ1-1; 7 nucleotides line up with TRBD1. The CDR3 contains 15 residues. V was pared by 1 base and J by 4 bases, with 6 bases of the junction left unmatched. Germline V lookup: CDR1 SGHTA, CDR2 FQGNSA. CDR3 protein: CASSLVSGGITEAFF. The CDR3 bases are TGTGCCAGCAGCTTAGTTTCAGGGGGAATCACTGAAGCTTTCTTT.

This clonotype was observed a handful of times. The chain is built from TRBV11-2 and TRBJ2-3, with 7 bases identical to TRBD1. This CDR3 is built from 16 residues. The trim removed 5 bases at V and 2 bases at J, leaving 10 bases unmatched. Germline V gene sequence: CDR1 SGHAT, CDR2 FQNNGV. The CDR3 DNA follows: TGTGCCAGCAGCGGAGAGGGGGCTGGAGTCACAGATACGCAGTATTTT. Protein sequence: CASSGEGAGVTDTQYF.

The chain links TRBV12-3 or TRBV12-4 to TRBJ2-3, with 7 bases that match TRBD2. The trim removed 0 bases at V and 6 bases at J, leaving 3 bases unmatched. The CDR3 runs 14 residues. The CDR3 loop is CASSLAQGGDTQYF. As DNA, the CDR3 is TGTGCCAGCAGTTTAGCGCAGGGAGGGGATACGCAGTATTTT.

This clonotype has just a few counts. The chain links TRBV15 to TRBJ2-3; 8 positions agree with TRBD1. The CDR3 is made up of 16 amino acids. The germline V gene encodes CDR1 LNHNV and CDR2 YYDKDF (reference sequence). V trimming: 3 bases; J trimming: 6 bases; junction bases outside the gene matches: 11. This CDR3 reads CATSRRRDRTSDTQYF. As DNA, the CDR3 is TGTGCCACCAGCAGGCGCCGGGACAGGACATCGGATACGCAGTATTTT.

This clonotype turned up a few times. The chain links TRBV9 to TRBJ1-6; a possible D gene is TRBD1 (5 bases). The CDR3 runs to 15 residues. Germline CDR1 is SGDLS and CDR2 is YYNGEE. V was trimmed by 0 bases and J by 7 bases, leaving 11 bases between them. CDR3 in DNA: TGTGCCAGCAGCGTAGCTCAGGGCCGGAATTCACCCCTCCACTTT. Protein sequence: CASSVAQGRNSPLHF.

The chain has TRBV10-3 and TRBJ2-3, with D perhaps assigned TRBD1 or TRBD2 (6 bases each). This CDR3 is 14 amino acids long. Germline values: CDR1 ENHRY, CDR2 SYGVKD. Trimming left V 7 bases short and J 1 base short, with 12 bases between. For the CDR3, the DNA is TGTGCCATCAAGGGGGGCCGAGGCACAGATACGCAGTATTTT. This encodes CAIKGGRGTDTQYF.

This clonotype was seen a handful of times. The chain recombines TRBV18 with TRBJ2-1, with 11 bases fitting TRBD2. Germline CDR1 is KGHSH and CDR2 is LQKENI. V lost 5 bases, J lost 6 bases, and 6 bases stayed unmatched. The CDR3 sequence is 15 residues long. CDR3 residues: CASSEGTSGPNEQFF. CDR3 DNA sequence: TGTGCCAGCTCAGAGGGGACTAGCGGACCCAATGAGCAGTTCTTC.

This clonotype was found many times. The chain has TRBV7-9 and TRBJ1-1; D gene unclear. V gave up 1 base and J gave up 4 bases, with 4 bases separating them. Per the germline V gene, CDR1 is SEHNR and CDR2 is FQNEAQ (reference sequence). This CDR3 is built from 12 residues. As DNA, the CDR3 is TGTGCCAGCAGCTTAGGGGCCACTGAAGCTTTCTTT. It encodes CASSLGATEAFF. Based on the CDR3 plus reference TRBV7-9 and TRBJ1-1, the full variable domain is DTGVSQNPRHKITKRGQNVTFRCDPISEHNRLYWYRQTLGQGPEFLTYFQNEAQLEKSRLLSDRFSAERPKGSFSTLEIQRTEQGDSAMYLCASSLGATEAFFGQGTRLTVV.

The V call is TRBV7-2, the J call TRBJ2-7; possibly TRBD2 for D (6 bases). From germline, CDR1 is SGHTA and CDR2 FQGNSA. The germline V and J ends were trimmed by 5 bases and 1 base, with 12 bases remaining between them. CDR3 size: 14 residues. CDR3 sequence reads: CASSPGEVSYEQYF. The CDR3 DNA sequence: TGTGCCAGCAGCCCGGGAGAAGTATCCTACGAGCAGTACTTC.

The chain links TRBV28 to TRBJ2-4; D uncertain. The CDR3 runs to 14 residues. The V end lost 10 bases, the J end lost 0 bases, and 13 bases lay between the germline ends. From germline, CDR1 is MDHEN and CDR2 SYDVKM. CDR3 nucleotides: TGTGCCACCACCGGAAACCTAGCCAAAAACATTCAGTACTTC. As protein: CATTGNLAKNIQYF.

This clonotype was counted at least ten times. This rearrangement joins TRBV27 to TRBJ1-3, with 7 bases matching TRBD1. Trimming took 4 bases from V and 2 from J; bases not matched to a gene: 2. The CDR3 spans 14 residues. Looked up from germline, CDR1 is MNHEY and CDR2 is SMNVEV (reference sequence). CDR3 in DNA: TGTGCCAGCAGTTCTACAGGGGCTGGAAACACCATATATTTT. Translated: CASSSTGAGNTIYF.

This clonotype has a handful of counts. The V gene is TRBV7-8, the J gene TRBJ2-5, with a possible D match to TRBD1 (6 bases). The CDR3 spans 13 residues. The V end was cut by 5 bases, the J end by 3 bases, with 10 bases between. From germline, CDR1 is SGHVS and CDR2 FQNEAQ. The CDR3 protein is CASSTGQKETQYF. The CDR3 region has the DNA TGTGCCAGCAGCACAGGACAGAAAGAGACCCAGTACTTC.

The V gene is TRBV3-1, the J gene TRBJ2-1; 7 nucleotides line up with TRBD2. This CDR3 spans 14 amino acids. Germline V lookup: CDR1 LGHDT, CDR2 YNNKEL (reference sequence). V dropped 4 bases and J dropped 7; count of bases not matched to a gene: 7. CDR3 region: CASSRNRDYNEQFF. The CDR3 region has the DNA TGTGCCAGCAGCCGAAACCGGGACTATAATGAGCAGTTCTTC.

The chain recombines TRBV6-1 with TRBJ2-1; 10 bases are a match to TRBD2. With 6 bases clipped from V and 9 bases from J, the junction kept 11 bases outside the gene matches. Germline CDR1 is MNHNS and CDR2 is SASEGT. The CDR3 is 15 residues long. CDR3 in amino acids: CASRLAGLLRSEQFF. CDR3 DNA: TGTGCCAGCAGACTAGCGGGACTCTTACGTAGTGAGCAGTTCTTC.